The clone carrying this T cell receptor (beta chain) was recorded at least ten times. The data derive from a study of neurological immune-mediated disorders. This CDR3 has 15 residues. Trimming pared 3 bases from V and 7 bases from J, leaving 13 bases between. Looked up from germline, CDR1 is MGHRA and CDR2 is YSYEKL. TCRdb re-called the 5' RACE reads with MiXCR, one entry per CDR3 protein. The repertoire holds roughly 62,000 distinct CDR3 sequences, less than 6% seen once, with roughly 3.3% in the top ten. This sequence originates from a woman aged 50 to 60 with multiple sclerosis. Sequencing was carried out using PBMCs. The chain couples TRBV4-1 to TRBJ2-6; D is possibly TRBD1 (6 bases). The chain's CDR3 is CASSHGQGIANVLTF. In DNA, the CDR3 is TGCGCCAGCAGCCATGGCCAGGGGATTGCCAACGTCCTGACTTTC.